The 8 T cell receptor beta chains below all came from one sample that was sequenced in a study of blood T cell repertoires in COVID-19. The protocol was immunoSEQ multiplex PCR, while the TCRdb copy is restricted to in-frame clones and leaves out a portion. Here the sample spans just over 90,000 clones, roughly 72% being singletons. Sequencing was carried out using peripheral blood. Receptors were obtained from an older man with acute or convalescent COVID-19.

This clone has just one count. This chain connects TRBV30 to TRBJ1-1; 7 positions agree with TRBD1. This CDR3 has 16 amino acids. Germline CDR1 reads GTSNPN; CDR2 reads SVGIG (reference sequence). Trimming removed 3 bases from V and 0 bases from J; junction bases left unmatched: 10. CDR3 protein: CAWSHGTVKVNTEAFF. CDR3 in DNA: TGTGCCTGGAGCCACGGGACAGTTAAGGTGAACACTGAAGCTTTCTTT.

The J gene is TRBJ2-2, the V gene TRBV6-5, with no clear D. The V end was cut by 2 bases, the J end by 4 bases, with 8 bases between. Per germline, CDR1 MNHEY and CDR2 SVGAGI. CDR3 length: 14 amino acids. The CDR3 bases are TGTGCCAGCAGTTACCAAGAGTCCACCGGGGAGCTGTTTTTT. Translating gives CASSYQESTGELFF.

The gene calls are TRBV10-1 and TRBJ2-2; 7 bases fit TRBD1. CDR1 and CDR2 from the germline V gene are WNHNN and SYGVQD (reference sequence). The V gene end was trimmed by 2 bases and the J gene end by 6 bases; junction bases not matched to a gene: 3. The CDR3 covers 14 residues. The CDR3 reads CASSENGQAGELFF. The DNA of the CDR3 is TGCGCCAGCAGTGAGAATGGACAGGCCGGGGAGCTGTTTTTT.

The CDR3 region is CASSLGAAAFATNEKLFF. In nucleotides, the CDR3 is TGTGCCAGCAGCTTAGGGGCAGCTGCCTTTGCAACTAATGAAAAACTGTTTTTT. The chain carries TRBV7-9 and TRBJ1-4; D gene ambiguous. The ends were cut back, 1 base at V and 0 bases at J, with 15 bases in the middle. Germline CDR1 SEHNR, CDR2 FQNEAQ (reference sequence). This CDR3 has 18 amino acids.

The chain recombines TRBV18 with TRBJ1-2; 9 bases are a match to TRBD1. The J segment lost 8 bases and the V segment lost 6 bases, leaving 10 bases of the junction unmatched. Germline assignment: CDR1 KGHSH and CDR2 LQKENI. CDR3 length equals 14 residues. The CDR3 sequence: CASSPGTGQAGYTF. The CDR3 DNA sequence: TGTGCCAGCTCCCCCGGGACAGGGCAGGCGGGCTACACCTTC.

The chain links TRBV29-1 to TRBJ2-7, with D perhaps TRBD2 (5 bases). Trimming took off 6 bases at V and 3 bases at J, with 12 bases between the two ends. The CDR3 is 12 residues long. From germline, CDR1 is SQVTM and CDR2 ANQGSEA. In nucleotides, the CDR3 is TGCAGCGTCGAACTAGACCGCTACGAGCAGTACTTC. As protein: CSVELDRYEQYF.

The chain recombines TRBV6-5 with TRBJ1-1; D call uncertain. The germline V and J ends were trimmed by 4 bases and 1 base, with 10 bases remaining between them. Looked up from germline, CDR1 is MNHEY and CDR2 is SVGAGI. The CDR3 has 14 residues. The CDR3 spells CASSLIRGNTEAFF. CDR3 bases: TGTGCCAGCAGTTTGATCCGGGGGAACACTGAAGCTTTCTTT.

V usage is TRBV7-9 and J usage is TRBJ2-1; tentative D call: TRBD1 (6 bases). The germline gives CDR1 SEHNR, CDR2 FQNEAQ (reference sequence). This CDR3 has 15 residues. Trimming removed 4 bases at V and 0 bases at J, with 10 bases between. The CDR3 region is CASSSDRSSYNEQFF. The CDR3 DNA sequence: TGTGCCAGCAGCTCGGACAGAAGCTCCTACAATGAGCAGTTCTTC.